The 22 T cell receptor beta chains given below trace back to one sample, sequenced in a study of cytomegalovirus exposure and HLA in healthy donors. PCR involved 60 Vbeta and 13 Jbeta primers. Only in-frame clones appear in the TCRdb table, and some are missing; sequencing was by immunoSEQ multiplex PCR. This table holds some 120,000 clones, 80% found once. Sequences were obtained from PBMCs. All receptors come from a male donor in good health and CMV-seronegative.

The gene calls are TRBV5-6 and TRBJ2-3; 9 nucleotides agree with TRBD1. The CDR3 loop spans 16 amino acids. Germline V CDR1 and CDR2: SGHDT, YYEEEE. Trimming at V came to 3 bases and at J to 5 bases, leaving 10 bases not matched to a gene. The CDR3 loop is CASSYLGTGYRDTQYF. The CDR3 DNA is TGTGCCAGCAGCTACTTAGGGACAGGGTATAGAGATACGCAGTATTTT.

The chain uses TRBV7-9 and TRBJ1-1, with D unresolved. The CDR3 sequence is 15 residues long. V lost 2 bases to trimming and J lost 0 bases, with 10 bases between them. Germline V gene data show CDR1 as SEHNR and CDR2 as FQNEAQ (reference sequence). The CDR3 sequence is CASSLTTQLNTEAFF. DNA for the CDR3: TGTGCCAGCAGCTTAACGACTCAGTTGAACACTGAAGCTTTCTTT.

The chain carries TRBV9 and TRBJ1-2; D may be TRBD1 (5 bases). The CDR3 loop spans 16 amino acids. The V gene lost 1 base and the J gene lost 5 bases, with 18 bases spanning the gap. Germline CDR1 and CDR2: SGDLS and YYNGEE. The CDR3 DNA reads as TGTGCCAGCAGCGTAAGACCGGGCCAAAAGGGGTATGGCTACACCTTC. Amino acids: CASSVRPGQKGYGYTF.

The J gene is TRBJ2-2, the V gene TRBV18; D gene uncertain. Germline CDR1 is KGHSH and CDR2 is LQKENI. V was pared by 2 bases and J by 2 bases, with 9 bases between. The CDR3 is 15 residues long. CDR3 DNA sequence: TGTGCCAGCTCACCAGAGACTTTCAACACCGGGGAGCTGTTTTTT. Its protein product is CASSPETFNTGELFF.

The rearrangement joins TRBV27 to TRBJ1-4; D gene ambiguous. Germline assignment: CDR1 MNHEY and CDR2 SMNVEV (reference sequence). Trimming shortened V by 7 bases and J by 0 bases, and 12 bases separated the two germline ends. The CDR3 totals 15 residues. In DNA, the CDR3 is TGTGCCAGCACCACGACATCCACAACTAATGAAAAACTGTTTTTT. Translating it yields CASTTTSTTNEKLFF.

With regard to this clone: An end of the junction does not agree with germline; a read error may underlie this. The J gene is TRBJ2-6, the V gene TRBV4-1, with a weak D call TRBD1 (5 bases). Per germline, CDR1 MGHRA and CDR2 YSYEKL. This CDR3 comprises 19 residues. The CDR3 DNA follows: TGCGCCAGCAGCCAAGAGGAGATTGGGGTTTTGGCTGGGGCCAACGGCCTGACTTTC. This translates into CASSQEEIGVLAGANGLTF.

The chain combines TRBV29-1 with TRBJ1-2, with TRBD1 as a possible D gene (5 bases). Germline assignment: CDR1 SQVTM and CDR2 ANQGSEA. Trimming cost V 2 bases and J 4 bases, with 11 bases left between them. The CDR3 has 13 residues. CDR3 residues: CSVERGGGYGYTF. CDR3 nucleotides: TGCAGCGTTGAACGGGGCGGGGGCTATGGCTACACCTTC.

This clone was seen a few times. V and J are TRBV11-2 and TRBJ2-7; unclear D gene. Trimming removed 1 base at V and 2 bases at J, with 9 bases between. The CDR3 runs to 14 residues. CDR1 and CDR2 from the germline V gene are SGHAT and FQNNGV. CDR3 DNA: TGTGCCAGCAGCTTAGGGGCAGTTACCTACGAGCAGTACTTC. Encoded protein: CASSLGAVTYEQYF.

The V gene is TRBV11-2, the J gene TRBJ2-1; D unclear. Germline-derived CDR1 and CDR2 are SGHAT and FQNNGV. This CDR3 region has 12 residues. Trimming took 5 bases from V and 8 from J, leaving 10 bases between them. The CDR3 here is CASSPPQYEQFF. CDR3 DNA: TGTGCCAGCAGCCCGCCACAGTATGAGCAGTTCTTC.

This chain connects TRBV7-9 to TRBJ1-1; D not resolved. The V and J ends lost 5 bases and 6 bases respectively, with 16 bases between them. The CDR3 loop spans 14 amino acids. Per germline, CDR1 SEHNR and CDR2 FQNEAQ (reference sequence). CDR3 in amino acids: CASSNPPSEAEAFF. CDR3 in DNA: TGTGCCAGCAGCAATCCCCCCTCCGAGGCTGAAGCTTTCTTT. Filled out from reference TRBV7-9 and TRBJ1-1, the complete variable domain reads DTGVSQNPRHKITKRGQNVTFRCDPISEHNRLYWYRQTLGQGPEFLTYFQNEAQLEKSRLLSDRFSAERPKGSFSTLEIQRTEQGDSAMYLCASSNPPSEAEAFFGQGTRLTVV.

The chain combines TRBV7-2 with TRBJ2-5; D unresolved. The germline V gene encodes CDR1 SGHTA and CDR2 FQGNSA. The CDR3 has 14 residues. Trimming pared 4 bases from V and 5 bases from J, leaving 14 bases between. CDR3 sequence reads: CASSSKTWLETQYF. Here the CDR3 DNA reads TGTGCCAGCAGCTCCAAGACTTGGTTGGAGACCCAGTACTTC.

This chain links TRBV28 with TRBJ1-2; the D gene is possibly TRBD1 (5 bases). Germline CDR1 and CDR2: MDHEN and SYDVKM. The CDR3 runs to 15 residues. V was shortened by 7 bases and J by 8 bases, with 23 bases between the two germline ends. Here the CDR3 reads CASTLWAGPVGGYTF. The CDR3 nucleotides are TGTGCCAGCACCCTATGGGCGGGACCGGTAGGCGGCTACACCTTC.

This clone occurred once. The chain employs TRBV2 and TRBJ2-7; TRBD2 might be the D (5 bases). The CDR3 contains 12 residues. CDR1 is SNHLY and CDR2 is FYNNEI in the germline V gene. V was cut by 5 bases and J by 6 bases, with 11 bases left in between. The CDR3 DNA follows: TGTGCCAGCAGTTTAAGAGGGATCGAGCAGTACTTC. Amino acids: CASSLRGIEQYF.

This rearrangement joins TRBV7-2 to TRBJ2-5; the D gene is possibly TRBD1 (5 bases). Deletions cut 2 bases from V and 3 bases from J, with 7 bases between. The CDR3 is made up of 13 amino acids. The germline gives CDR1 SGHTA, CDR2 FQGNSA. CDR3 protein: CASSLSREETQYF. In DNA form, the CDR3 reads TGTGCCAGCAGCTTATCCAGGGAAGAGACCCAGTACTTC.

In regard to this clone: At one end the junction does not follow the germline gene, possibly because of a read error. The rearrangement uses TRBV2 and TRBJ2-6; perhaps TRBD1 as D (5 bases). CDR3 size: 14 residues. Germline V gene sequence: CDR1 SNHLY, CDR2 FYNNEI. DNA for the CDR3: TGTGCCAGCAGCGCCTCGGCTGGGGCCAACGGCCTGACTTTC. Its protein product is CASSASAGANGLTF.

The rearrangement joins TRBV27 to TRBJ1-2; 9 bases match TRBD1. V lost 4 bases and J lost 7; bases outside the gene matches: 7. The germline CDR1 and CDR2 sequences are MNHEY and SMNVEV (reference sequence). CDR3 size: 14 residues. The CDR3 loop is CASSSQGAVGGYTF. DNA for the CDR3: TGTGCCAGCAGTTCACAGGGGGCGGTTGGTGGCTACACCTTC.

The CDR3 loop is CASSGFPGETQYF. In DNA, the CDR3 is TGTGCCAGCAGCGGATTCCCGGGAGAGACCCAGTACTTC. The chain carries TRBV9 and TRBJ2-5; D gene uncertain. Per the germline V gene, CDR1 is SGDLS and CDR2 is YYNGEE. The CDR3 runs to 13 residues. The V end was cut by 3 bases, the J end by 4 bases, with 10 bases between.

The count of this clone is one. V gene TRBV21-1 combines with J gene TRBJ1-3. TRBV21-1 represents a pseudogene. There are 18 residues in the CDR3. CDR3 in amino acids: CASSKAGLKRSSGNTIYF. The CDR3 nucleotides read TGTGCCAGCAGCAAAGCAGGACTGAAACGAAGCTCTGGAAACACCATATATTTT.

This clone was detected only once. The J gene is TRBJ1-2, the V gene TRBV28, with 7 bases that match TRBD1. CDR1 and CDR2 (germline): MDHEN, SYDVKM. The CDR3 is 14 amino acids. J was trimmed by 8 bases and V by 6 bases; bases with no gene match: 12. Here the CDR3 DNA reads TGTGCCAGCAGCCTCGGACAGGCAACTGGGGGCTACACCTTC. It is translated as CASSLGQATGGYTF.

Turning to this clone: Its ends do not fully match the called genes, so a read error is possible. The same CDR3 is also encoded by other DNA sequences in this sample. The rearrangement joins TRBV10-1 to TRBJ2-1; TRBD2 is a possible D gene (5 bases). The CDR3 spans 14 residues. The germline V gene has CDR1 WNHNN and CDR2 SYGVQD (reference sequence). CDR3 in amino acids: CASSEGERYNEQFF. Written as DNA, the CDR3 is TGCGCCAGTAGTGAGGGCGAGCGGTACAATGAGCAGTTCTTC.

The gene calls are TRBV14 and TRBJ2-2, with 11 bases that match TRBD1. Germline V gene lookup returns CDR1 SGHDN and CDR2 FVKESK. The CDR3 is 17 residues long. J gave up 4 bases and V 4 bases, and 8 bases lay outside the gene matches. The CDR3 reads CASSRWDRGRGTGELFF. The CDR3 bases are TGTGCCAGCAGCCGATGGGACAGGGGGAGAGGCACCGGGGAGCTGTTTTTT.

V gene TRBV5-4 combines with J gene TRBJ1-2, with 10 bases identical to TRBD1. Germline CDR1 and CDR2: SGHNT and YYREEE (reference sequence). The CDR3 covers 15 residues. The junction had 3 bases not matched to a gene; V was cut back by 4 bases and J by 0 bases. CDR3 protein: CASSGDRGTNYGYTF. In DNA form, the CDR3 reads TGTGCCAGCAGCGGGGACAGGGGAACTAACTATGGCTACACCTTC.